Detailed here is one T cell receptor (beta chain). The antigen is not known. This record comes from a study of cytomegalovirus exposure and HLA in healthy donors. Study results and caveats: For presence/absence analyses, sequencing depth was assumed to be roughly uniform across donors. Being indistinguishable, some V segments were excluded, TRBV6-2 and TRBV6-3 among them.

The CDR3 is made up of 15 amino acids. Germline loops: CDR1 SGHNT, CDR2 YYREEE (reference sequence). Between the trimmed V and J ends, which lost 0 bases and 0 bases, there was a span of 10 bases. PCR involved 60 Vbeta and 13 Jbeta primers. TCRdb's copy holds only in-frame clones and misses some; the assay was immunoSEQ multiplex PCR. The sample has approximately 140,000 clones; roughly 79% are singletons. What was sequenced was PBMCs. This clonotype was obtained from a woman aged 50 to 65 in good health and CMV-seronegative. The chain links TRBV5-4 to TRBJ2-7, with D maybe TRBD1 (5 bases). CDR3: CASSLEGPSSYEQYF. CDR3 bases: TGTGCCAGCAGCTTGGAGGGGCCGAGCTCCTACGAGCAGTACTTC.